A single sample is the source of the 3 T cell receptor beta chains below, sequenced in a study of neoadjuvant anti-PD-1 for oral cavity cancer. Stated time point: after neoadjuvant nivolumab, at surgical resection. Assay: immunoSEQ multiplex PCR; the TCRdb copy retains only in-frame clones and omits some. The sample consists of some 9,500 clones, 68% of them appearing once. Sequences were derived from PBMCs, sampled after nivolumab (anti-PD-1) treatment. These receptors were taken from a person between 40 and 85 years old with oral cavity squamous cell carcinoma.

This clone was seen a handful of times. This rearrangement joins TRBV5-1 to TRBJ2-1; D is possibly TRBD1 (5 bases). The V and J ends lost 3 bases and 7 bases respectively, with 20 bases between them. CDR1 is SGHRS, CDR2 YFSETQ, per germline. This CDR3 comprises 16 residues. The CDR3 is CASSYLQVGPMNEQFF. The CDR3 DNA reads as TGCGCCAGCAGCTATTTACAGGTGGGTCCCATGAATGAGCAGTTCTTC. The variable domain in full, with the rest retrieved from reference TRBV5-1 and TRBJ2-1, is KAGVTQTPRYLIKTRGQQVTLSCSPISGHRSVSWYQQTPGQGLQFLFEYFSETQRNKGNFPGRFSGRQFSNSRSEMNVSTLELGDSALYLCASSYLQVGPMNEQFFGPGTRLTVL.

This clone turned up a few times. The CDR3 nucleotides are TGTGCCAGTAATCCCCTCCGGCAGGCGAATCAGCCCCAGCATTTT. Translated, it gives CASNPLRQANQPQHF. The chain recombines TRBV19 with TRBJ1-5; D not certain. This CDR3 contains 15 residues. V was clipped by 7 bases and J by 4 bases, with 17 bases between them. Per germline, CDR1 LNHDA and CDR2 SQIVND (reference sequence).

This clone was detected a few times. This sequence joins TRBV30 and TRBJ1-5; the D is unclear. Germline V gives CDR1 GTSNPN, CDR2 SVGIG (reference sequence). This CDR3 has 16 amino acids. V was clipped by 0 bases and J by 2 bases, with 14 bases between them. In DNA form, the CDR3 reads TGTGCCTGGAGTGTTGCTGTCAGGAGGGGCAATCAGCCCCAGCATTTT. Translating it yields CAWSVAVRRGNQPQHF.